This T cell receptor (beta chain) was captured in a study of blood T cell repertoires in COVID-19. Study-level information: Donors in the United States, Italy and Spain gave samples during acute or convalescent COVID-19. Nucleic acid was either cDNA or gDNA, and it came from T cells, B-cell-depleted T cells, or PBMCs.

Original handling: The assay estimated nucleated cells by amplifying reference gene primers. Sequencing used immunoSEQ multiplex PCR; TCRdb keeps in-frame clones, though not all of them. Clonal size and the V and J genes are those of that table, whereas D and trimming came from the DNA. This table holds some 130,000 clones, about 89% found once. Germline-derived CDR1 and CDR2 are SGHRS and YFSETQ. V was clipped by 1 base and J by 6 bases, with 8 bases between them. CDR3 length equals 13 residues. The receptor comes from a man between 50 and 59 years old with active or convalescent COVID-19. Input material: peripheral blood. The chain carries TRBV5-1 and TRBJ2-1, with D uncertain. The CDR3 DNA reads TGCGCCAGCAGCTTGACGCTAGTCAATGAGCAGTTCTTC. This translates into CASSLTLVNEQFF.